This TCR beta chain was sequenced during a study of shared clonotypes between healthy human individuals. Looking at the study overall: Contributing individuals were a couple of females and three males aged 18 to 49. Points from the study as a whole: Clonotype sharing levels among donors were expected to vary with sequencing depth. Unshared clonotypes carried lower generation probabilities than those common to all four donors.

Notes on this clone: Its antigen is as yet unknown.

Method: immunoSEQ multiplex PCR; TCRdb's copy keeps in-frame clones and lacks some. The sample has approximately 500,000 clones; 90% to 96% are singletons. The CDR3 spans 14 residues. V lost 4 bases to trimming and J lost 5 bases; unmatched junction nucleotides: 5. Germline V lookup: CDR1 SGHRS, CDR2 YFSETQ. Material for sequencing was naive CD4+ T cells sorted from blood. The subset here: CD45RA+ positively selected. This sequence was found in a woman aged 25 to 45 in good health. V and J are TRBV5-1 and TRBJ2-1; 8 nucleotides align to TRBD1. This chain's CDR3 is CASSATGADNEQFF. Here the CDR3 DNA reads TGCGCCAGCAGCGCGACAGGGGCGGACAATGAGCAGTTCTTC.